This record concerns one T cell receptor (beta chain) sequence. No antigen is known for it. It has no much larger one-base neighbor in the sample; base qualities were not kept. The sample belongs to a study of CD4 T cells in relation to SARS-CoV-2 and coronaviruses (dated by TCRdb to the early 2020s). Study-wide context: The ViraFEST assay cultured PBMCs with antigen for 10 days, then sequenced TCR beta CDR3s to find antigen-specific clonal expansions. An HIV-1 Nef peptide pool or a culture without peptide was used as the negative reference condition. Patient-derived lymphoblastoid cell lines were used to map the HLA restriction of shared crossreactive spike epitopes. The study assessed, at the TCR clonotype level, memory CD4+ T cell crossreactivity between SARS-CoV-2 and common cold coronavirus spike proteins. The Adaptive Biotechnologies TCR-sequencing kit was used for samples from three pre-COVID donors and for the naive versus memory experiments, whereas the other data were Illumina-based. A different TCR-beta assay, based on Illumina, was used to sequence expansion assays from other donors in the study. Broad study findings and their caveats: Crossreactivity analysis was centred on spike protein, so crossreactivity against other viral proteins was not assessed. Significantly weaker SARS-CoV-2-driven expansion was shown by crossreactive clones than by monoreactive clones, consistent with antigenic imprinting. The study was constrained by small numbers of patients and of tested TCRs. Because no donor provided both pre-pandemic and post-infection samples, tracing the source of pre-existing responses was limited. In roughly two thirds of donors, memory CD4+ clonotypes turned up that crossrecognized SARS-CoV-2 and at least one common cold coronavirus spike.

CD4+ T cells from unexposed donors were collected before the COVID-19 pandemic (2011-2018). After around eleven days of culture, CD4+ T cells were isolated with the EasySep CD4+ T cell isolation kit. As cell numbers permitted, CD4+ T cells from unexposed donors were tested for reactivity to SARS-CoV-2 S and N and to four common cold coronavirus spike pools. Each well received over 1.5 million PBMCs, cultured in IMDM supplemented with approximately 4.5% human AB serum and 9.5 to 10 IU/ml IL-2. Half of the culture medium was replaced with fresh IL-2-containing medium on days 3 and 7. In general, triplicate replicate wells were used for every peptide culture condition. The leukapheresis product used for the unexposed donors was purchased from a commercial source. Ficoll-Paque PLUS gradient centrifugation was used to isolate PBMCs from leukapheresis product or whole blood. PBMCs were either cryopreserved at -140°C or used fresh in the expansion assay. The QIAamp Micro DNA Kit was used to extract genomic DNA from the CD4+ T cells.

Libraries were made using the immunoSEQ multiplex PCR assay. Concerning the study's data processing: During preprocessing, nonproductive sequences were removed, as were CDR3s that did not start with C, did not end with F or W, or were shorter than 7 amino acids. The MANAFEST web app identified antigen-specific clonotypes based on expansion compared with the reference and other culture wells. To be counted as positive, a clone had to show significant expansion compared with the reference culture, at an FDR below 0.05, in 2 of 3 replicate wells. To be called positive, a clone also had to show significant expansion compared with every other tandem well and an odds ratio greater than 5. CDR3 homology was measured as pairwise Levenshtein distance, computed with the stringdist R package after trimming three terminal residues from each end. Drawn from immuneACCESS, this table holds only the in-frame rearrangements with V and J called that TCRdb kept. Clones are partly lost; checked studies trace under half to an unresolved V gene and leave the rest unexplained. V, J and clone size are those of that table, while D and trimming were read from the DNA. This sample holds some 27,000 clones; about 79% were observed only once. Roughly 25% of the sample goes to the ten largest clones.

V has 6 bases trimmed and J has 5 bases trimmed; junction bases matching no gene number 7. The CDR3 goes from the cysteine to the phenylalanine over 14 residues. Only the CDR3 DNA stays, 42 bases, in frame from base 1. The germline V gene (reference sequence) sets CDR1 to GTSNPN and CDR2 to SVGIG. Recombination linked TRBV30 to TRBJ1-6, with 7 bases matching TRBD1. Specimen: CD4+ T cells from PBMCs, cultured in vitro. This TCR was recovered from a human donor in good health. The CDR3 protein is CACIRDRNNSPLHF. The nucleotides read TGTGCCTGTATCCGGGACAGAAATAATTCACCCCTCCACTTT.